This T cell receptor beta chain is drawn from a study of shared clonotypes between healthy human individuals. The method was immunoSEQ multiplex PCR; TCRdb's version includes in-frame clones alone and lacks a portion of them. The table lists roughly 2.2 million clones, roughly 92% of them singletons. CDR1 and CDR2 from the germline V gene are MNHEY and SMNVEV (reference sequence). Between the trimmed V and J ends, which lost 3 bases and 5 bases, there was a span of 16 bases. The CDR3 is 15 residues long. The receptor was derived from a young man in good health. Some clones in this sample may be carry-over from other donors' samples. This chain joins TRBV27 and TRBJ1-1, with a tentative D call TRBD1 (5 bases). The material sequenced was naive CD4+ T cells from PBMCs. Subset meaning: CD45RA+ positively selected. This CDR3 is CASSFRGSQGTEAFF. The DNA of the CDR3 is TGTGCCAGCAGTTTCCGGGGTTCGCAGGGAACTGAAGCTTTCTTT.